This T cell receptor (beta chain) comes out of a study of blood T cell repertoires in COVID-19. Study-level information: From T cells, B-cell-depleted T cells, or PBMCs came the material, which was cDNA or gDNA.

The germline V gene has CDR1 SQVTM and CDR2 ANQGSEA. The CDR3 consists of 12 residues. V lost 4 bases to trimming and J lost 8 bases, with 12 bases between them. Measured with immunoSEQ multiplex PCR; TCRdb has only the in-frame clones, and not every one. The sample comprises under 200,000 clones, about 89% of which are singletons, and 3% to 4% rests with the top ten. The chain carries TRBV29-1 and TRBJ2-1, with D perhaps matching TRBD2 (5 bases). The sequenced material came from peripheral blood. The TCR comes from a man aged 65 to 79 with acute or convalescent COVID-19. CDR3 amino acids: CSVVRTSHEQFF. The CDR3 nucleotides are TGCAGCGTTGTGAGGACTTCCCATGAGCAGTTCTTC.